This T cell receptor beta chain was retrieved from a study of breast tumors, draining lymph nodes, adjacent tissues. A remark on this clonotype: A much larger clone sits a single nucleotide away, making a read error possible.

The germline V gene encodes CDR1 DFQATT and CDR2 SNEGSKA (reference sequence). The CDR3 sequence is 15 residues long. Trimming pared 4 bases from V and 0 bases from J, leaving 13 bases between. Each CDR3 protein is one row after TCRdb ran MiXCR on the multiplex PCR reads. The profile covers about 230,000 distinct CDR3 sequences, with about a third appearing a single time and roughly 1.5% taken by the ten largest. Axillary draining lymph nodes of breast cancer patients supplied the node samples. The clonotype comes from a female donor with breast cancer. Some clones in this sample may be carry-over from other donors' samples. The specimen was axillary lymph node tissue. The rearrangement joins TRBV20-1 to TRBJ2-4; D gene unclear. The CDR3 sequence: CSATERRLAKNIQYF. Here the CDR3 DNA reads TGCAGTGCTACAGAAAGACGGCTAGCCAAAAACATTCAGTACTTC.